The 2 T cell receptor beta chains in this list originate from one sample, sequenced in a study of OX40 agonist ivuxolimab in advanced cancers. This table comes from immunoSEQ multiplex PCR, and its TCRdb copy is limited to in-frame clones, with some not included. Seen here are tens of thousands of clones, about 89% observed once, and the top ten hold roughly a tenth. Sequencing used CD4+ or CD8+ T cells sorted from blood, obtained in a trial of the OX40 agonist ivuxolimab. Receptor source: an adult with an advanced solid tumor such as melanoma, head and neck, liver or kidney cancer.

This CDR3 is CASSPNQLDYTF. The DNA for the CDR3 is TGTGCCAGCAGTCCGAATCAATTGGACTACACCTTC. This chain uses TRBV27 with TRBJ1-2; D call uncertain. The CDR3 is made up of 12 amino acids. Trimming shortened V by 5 bases and J by 10 bases, and 14 bases separated the two germline ends. The germline gives CDR1 MNHEY, CDR2 SMNVEV (reference sequence).

This sequence joins TRBV13 and TRBJ2-3, with TRBD1 matching over 8 bases. CDR1 and CDR2 (germline): PRHDT, FYEKMQ (reference sequence). V was clipped by 5 bases and J by 4 bases; unmatched bases: 8. CDR3 length: 15 residues. This CDR3 is CASSGYQGAPDTQYF. The CDR3, as DNA: TGTGCCAGCAGCGGGTACCAGGGGGCCCCAGATACGCAGTATTTT.